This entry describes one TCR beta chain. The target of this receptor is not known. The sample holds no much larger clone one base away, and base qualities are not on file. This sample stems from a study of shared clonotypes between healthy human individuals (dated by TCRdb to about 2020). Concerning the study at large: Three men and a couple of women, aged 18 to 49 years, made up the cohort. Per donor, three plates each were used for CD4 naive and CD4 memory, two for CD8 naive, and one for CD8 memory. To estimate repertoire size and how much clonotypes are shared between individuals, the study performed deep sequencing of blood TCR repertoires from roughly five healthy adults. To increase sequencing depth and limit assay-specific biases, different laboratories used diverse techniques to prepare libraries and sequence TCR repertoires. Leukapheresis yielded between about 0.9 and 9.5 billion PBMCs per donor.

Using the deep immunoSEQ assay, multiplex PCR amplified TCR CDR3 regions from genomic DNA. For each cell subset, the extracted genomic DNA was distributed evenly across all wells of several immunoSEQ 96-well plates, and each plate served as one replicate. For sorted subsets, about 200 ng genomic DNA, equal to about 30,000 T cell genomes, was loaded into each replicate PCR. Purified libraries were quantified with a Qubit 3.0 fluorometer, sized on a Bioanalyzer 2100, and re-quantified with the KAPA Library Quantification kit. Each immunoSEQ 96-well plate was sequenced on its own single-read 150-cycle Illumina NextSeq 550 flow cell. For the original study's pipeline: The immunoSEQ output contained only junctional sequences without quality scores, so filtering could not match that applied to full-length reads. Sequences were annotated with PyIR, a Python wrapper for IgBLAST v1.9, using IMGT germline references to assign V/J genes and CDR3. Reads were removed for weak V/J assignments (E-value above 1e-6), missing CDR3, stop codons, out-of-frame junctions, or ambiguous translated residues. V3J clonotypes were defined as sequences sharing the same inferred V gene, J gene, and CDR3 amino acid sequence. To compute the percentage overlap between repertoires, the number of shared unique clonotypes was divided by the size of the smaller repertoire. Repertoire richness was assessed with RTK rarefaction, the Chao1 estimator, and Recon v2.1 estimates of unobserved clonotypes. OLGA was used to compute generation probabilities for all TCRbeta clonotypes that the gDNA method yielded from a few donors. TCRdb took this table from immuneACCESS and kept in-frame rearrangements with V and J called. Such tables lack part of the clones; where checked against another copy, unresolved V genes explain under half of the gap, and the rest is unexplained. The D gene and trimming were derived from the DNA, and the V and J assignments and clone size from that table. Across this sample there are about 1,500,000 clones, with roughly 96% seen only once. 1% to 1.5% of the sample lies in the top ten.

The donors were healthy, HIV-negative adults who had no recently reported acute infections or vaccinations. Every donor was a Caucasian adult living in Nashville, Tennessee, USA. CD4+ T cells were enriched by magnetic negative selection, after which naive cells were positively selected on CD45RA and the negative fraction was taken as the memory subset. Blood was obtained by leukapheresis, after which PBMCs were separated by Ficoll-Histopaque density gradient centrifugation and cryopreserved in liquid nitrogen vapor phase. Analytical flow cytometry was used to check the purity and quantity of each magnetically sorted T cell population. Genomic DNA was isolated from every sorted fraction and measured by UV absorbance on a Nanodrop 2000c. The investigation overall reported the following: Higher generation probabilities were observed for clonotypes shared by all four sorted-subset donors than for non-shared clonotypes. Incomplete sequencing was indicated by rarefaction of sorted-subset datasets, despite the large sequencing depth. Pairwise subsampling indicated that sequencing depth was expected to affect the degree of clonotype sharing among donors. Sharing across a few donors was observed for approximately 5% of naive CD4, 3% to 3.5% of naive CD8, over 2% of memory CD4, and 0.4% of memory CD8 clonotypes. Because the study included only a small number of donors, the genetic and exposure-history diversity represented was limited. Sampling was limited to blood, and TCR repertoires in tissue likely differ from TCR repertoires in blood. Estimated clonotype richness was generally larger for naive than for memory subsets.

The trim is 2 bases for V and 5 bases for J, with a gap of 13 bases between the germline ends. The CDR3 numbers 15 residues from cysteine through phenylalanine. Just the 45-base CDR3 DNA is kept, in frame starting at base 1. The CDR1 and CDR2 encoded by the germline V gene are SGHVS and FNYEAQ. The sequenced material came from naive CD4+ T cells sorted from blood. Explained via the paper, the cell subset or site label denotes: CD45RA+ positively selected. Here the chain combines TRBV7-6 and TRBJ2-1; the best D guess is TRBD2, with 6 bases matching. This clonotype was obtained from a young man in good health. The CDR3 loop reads CASSLILASNNEQFF. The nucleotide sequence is TGTGCCAGCAGCTTAATACTAGCCTCTAACAATGAGCAGTTCTTC.